These T cell receptor beta chains were read from a single sample in a study of blood T cell repertoires in COVID-19. Repertoires were generated with immunoSEQ multiplex PCR, while TCRdb's copy carries only in-frame clones and drops some. The table includes more than 200,000 clones, 87% detected once. Sequenced sample: peripheral blood. The receptors were gathered from a young man with active or convalescent COVID-19. CDR3s include the opening cysteine and the closing phenylalanine or tryptophan. The D gene is left open where the match is weak. A row's size may be missing; if present it is once, few, many or a size class.

j_call clone_size v_call d_call cdr3_nt cdr3_aa
TRBJ1-1 few TRBV27 . TGTGCCAGCAGTTTCCAGGGGAGGGTCCTGAACACTGAAGCTTTCTTT CASSFQGRVLNTEAFF
TRBJ2-3 . TRBV5-1 TRBD1 TGCGCCAGCAGCTTGGACAGGGGGGACACGGATACGCAGTATTTT CASSLDRGDTDTQYF
TRBJ2-7 . TRBV6-5 . TGTGCCAGCAGCCCCGGGACCTACGAGCAGTACTTC CASSPGTYEQYF
TRBJ1-1 . TRBV5-1 . TGCGCCAGCAGCCTTTCGAACACTGAAGCTTTCTTT CASSLSNTEAFF
TRBJ2-3 . TRBV5-4 . TGTGCCAGCAGCTTACAGGGAGGGGATACGCAGTATTTT CASSLQGGDTQYF
TRBJ1-1 . TRBV19 TRBD1 TGTGCCAGTAGTTCTCAGACAGGGGTTGACACTGAAGCTTTCTTT CASSSQTGVDTEAFF
TRBJ1-1 . TRBV7-8 TRBD1 TGTGCCAGCAGCTTTTTGGGACAGGGGGCGACTGAAGCTTTCTTT CASSFLGQGATEAFF
TRBJ2-1 . TRBV29-1 . TGCAGCGTTGAAGATCTTGCGGGGGCTGAGCAGTTCTTC CSVEDLAGAEQFF
TRBJ2-7 . TRBV5-4 TRBD1 TGTGCCAGCAGCTTGTCAGGGGGCGTTCTGTACGAGCAGTACTTC CASSLSGGVLYEQYF
TRBJ2-3 . TRBV6-5 . TGTGCCAGCATATTAGCGGCTTCTAGCACAGATACGCAGTATTTT CASILAASSTDTQYF